Shown below are 25 T cell receptor beta chains from a single sample sequenced in a study of blood T cells in healthy people across ages. It was with a sample-barcoded 5' primer and a J-beta primer mix that a second PCR of roughly 7 to 12 cycles was run. TCRdb redid the calling of the 5' RACE reads with MiXCR, one entry per CDR3 protein. This table has around 1,600,000 distinct CDR3 sequences, 35% to 45% appearing once. Sequencing used blood. These receptors came from a woman aged 18 to 35 in good health.

The genes are TRBV7-3 and TRBJ2-1; no clear D. Germline assignment: CDR1 SGHTA and CDR2 FQGTGA. This CDR3 contains 16 residues. V lost 0 bases to trimming and J lost 1 base, with 10 bases between them. The CDR3 DNA is TGTGCCAGCAGCTTAACCCCGGCAGTTTCCTACAATGAGCAGTTCTTC. It translates to CASSLTPAVSYNEQFF.

The chain employs TRBV4-3 and TRBJ2-3; no firm D call. Trimming shortened V by 0 bases and J by 2 bases, and 12 bases separated the two germline ends. The length of the CDR3 is 16 residues. CDR1 is LGHNA and CDR2 is YSLEER in the germline V gene. The CDR3 sequence: CASSQEEATDTDTQYF. CDR3 DNA: TGCGCCAGCAGCCAAGAAGAGGCGACCGACACAGATACGCAGTATTTT.

This sequence joins TRBV30 and TRBJ2-7, with D possibly matching TRBD1 (6 bases). The CDR3 sequence is 16 residues long. Germline V lookup: CDR1 GTSNPN, CDR2 SVGIG (reference sequence). V was trimmed by 2 bases and J by 2 bases, leaving 19 bases between them. The CDR3 sequence: CAWSQPRQESTYEQYF. Written as DNA, the CDR3 is TGTGCCTGGAGTCAGCCCCGACAGGAGTCCACCTACGAGCAGTACTTC.

This clonotype was detected only a few times. V and J are TRBV4-3 and TRBJ2-1; possibly TRBD1 or TRBD2 for D (5 bases each). The CDR3 loop spans 14 amino acids. With 2 bases removed from V and 4 bases from J, the gap between germline ends came to 9 bases. The germline V gene has CDR1 LGHNA and CDR2 YSLEER. In nucleotides, the CDR3 is TGCGCCAGCAGCCAAAACGGGGCATACAATGAGCAGTTCTTC. This sequence encodes CASSQNGAYNEQFF.

The sample holds a few counts of this clonotype. The gene calls are TRBV19 and TRBJ2-5; D perhaps matches TRBD1 (5 bases). CDR3 length: 12 amino acids. Looked up from germline, CDR1 is LNHDA and CDR2 is SQIVND (reference sequence). V lost 2 bases and J 5 bases, leaving 6 bases between the germline ends. CDR3 nucleotide sequence: TGTGCCAGTAGTATAAAGGGGGAGACCCAGTACTTC. Its protein product is CASSIKGETQYF.

The rearrangement links TRBV27 to TRBJ1-2, with TRBD1 matching 12 bases. Germline V gene lookup returns CDR1 MNHEY and CDR2 SMNVEV (reference sequence). The CDR3 spans 17 residues. The junction had 13 bases not matched to a gene; V was cut back by 10 bases and J by 1 base. CDR3 DNA: TGTGCCACCACCCTGGGACAGGGGGCGAAGGGTAACTATGGCTACACCTTC. Amino acid sequence: CATTLGQGAKGNYGYTF.

This clonotype has more than one count but fewer than ten. V gene TRBV2 combines with J gene TRBJ1-1; D is ambiguous. Germline assignment: CDR1 SNHLY and CDR2 FYNNEI. The CDR3 length is 14 residues. The ends were cut back, 6 bases at V and 0 bases at J, with 11 bases in the middle. The CDR3, as DNA: TGTGCCAGCAGAAAGGGTCCGGTGAACACTGAAGCTTTCTTT. It codes for CASRKGPVNTEAFF.

The V call is TRBV25-1, the J call TRBJ2-7; TRBD1 matches at 12 bases. This CDR3 has 14 amino acids. V gave up 2 bases and J gave up 7 bases; unmatched junction bases: 3. From germline, CDR1 is MGHDK and CDR2 SYGVNS. The CDR3 spells CASSEPGQGAEQYF. In DNA, the CDR3 is TGTGCCAGCAGTGAACCGGGACAGGGGGCAGAGCAGTACTTC.

This clonotype appeared a few times. This chain uses TRBV10-3 with TRBJ2-1; D perhaps matches TRBD2 (6 bases). Germline assignment: CDR1 ENHRY and CDR2 SYGVKD. V shed 6 bases and J shed 2 bases, with 14 bases lying between them. The CDR3 covers 15 residues. The CDR3 protein is CAIRSTAGTYNEQFF. CDR3 in DNA: TGTGCCATCAGGAGCACTGCGGGGACCTACAATGAGCAGTTCTTC.

The chain uses TRBV29-1 and TRBJ2-1; D may be TRBD2 (5 bases). Germline V lookup: CDR1 SQVTM, CDR2 ANQGSEA. Deletions cut 4 bases from V and 0 bases from J, with 10 bases between. The CDR3 consists of 14 residues. The CDR3 nucleotides read TGCAGCGTTGTCCAACTAGTCTCCTACAATGAGCAGTTCTTC. The encoded protein is CSVVQLVSYNEQFF.

This chain joins TRBV4-3 and TRBJ1-3; unclear D gene. V gave up 4 bases and J gave up 0 bases, with 4 bases separating them. The germline V gene encodes CDR1 LGHNA and CDR2 YSLEER. The CDR3 spans 13 residues. This chain's CDR3 is CASSRPSGNTIYF. The CDR3 DNA sequence: TGCGCCAGCAGCCGACCCTCTGGAAACACCATATATTTT.

The V and J genes are TRBV12-3 or TRBV12-4 and TRBJ2-5, with 11 positions matching TRBD2. The CDR3 runs to 15 residues. The V segment lost 8 bases and the J segment 4 bases; nucleotides outside the gene matches: 9. The CDR3: CASAMSGTSGETQYF. The CDR3 DNA reads TGTGCCAGCGCCATGTCCGGGACTAGCGGAGAGACCCAGTACTTC.

This chain connects TRBV9 to TRBJ2-3, with TRBD1 matching over 8 bases. Per the germline V gene, CDR1 is SGDLS and CDR2 is YYNGEE. Trimming at V came to 3 bases and at J to 4 bases, leaving 10 bases not matched to a gene. The CDR3 contains 16 residues. This chain's CDR3 is CASSAIGRGRSDTQYF. CDR3 bases: TGTGCCAGCAGCGCCATTGGCAGGGGGCGTTCAGATACGCAGTATTTT.

CDR3 residues: CASSRQGAVYGYTF. The CDR3 DNA follows: TGTGCCAGCAGTCGACAGGGGGCGGTTTATGGCTACACCTTC. The gene calls are TRBV12-3 or TRBV12-4 and TRBJ1-2, with 10 bases that match TRBD1. The trim removed 5 bases at V and 5 bases at J, leaving 5 bases unmatched. The CDR3 is 14 residues long.

The chain uses TRBV20-1 and TRBJ2-7; a weak D match, TRBD2 (6 bases). Trimming removed 0 bases from V and 4 bases from J, with 13 bases in between. The CDR3 runs 14 residues. CDR1 and CDR2 from the germline V gene are DFQATT and SNEGSKA (reference sequence). The CDR3 protein is CSARDALAMYEQYF. CDR3 nucleotide sequence: TGCAGTGCTAGAGATGCACTAGCTATGTACGAGCAGTACTTC.

This clonotype was counted only a few times. The genes are TRBV29-1 and TRBJ2-5; 7 bases map to TRBD1. Germline V gene lookup returns CDR1 SQVTM and CDR2 ANQGSEA. The CDR3 runs 13 residues. V shed 7 bases, J shed 0 bases, and the junction held 5 bases outside the gene matches. The DNA of the CDR3 is TGCAGCGCCCAGGGACAGAACCAAGAGACCCAGTACTTC. It yields the protein CSAQGQNQETQYF. Full variable domain (remainder filled in from reference TRBV29-1 and TRBJ2-5): SAVISQKPSRDICQRGTSLTIQCQVDSQVTMMFWYRQQPGQSLTLIATANQGSEATYESGFVIDKFPISRPNLTFSTLTVSNMSPEDSSIYLCSAQGQNQETQYFGPGTRLLVL.

V is TRBV27 and J is TRBJ1-5; tentative D call: TRBD1 (5 bases). Germline CDR1 and CDR2: MNHEY and SMNVEV (reference sequence). The CDR3 is 14 amino acids. The V gene lost 5 bases and the J gene lost 6 bases, with 14 bases spanning the gap. The DNA of the CDR3 is TGTGCCAGCAGTCCTAGGGGTTCCCTTCAGCCCCAGCATTTT. Protein sequence: CASSPRGSLQPQHF.

J is TRBJ2-7 and V is TRBV20-1; D might be TRBD1 (6 bases). The CDR3 runs to 13 residues. Germline V gene sequence: CDR1 DFQATT, CDR2 SNEGSKA (reference sequence). With 3 bases removed from V and 2 bases from J, the gap between germline ends came to 11 bases. The CDR3 coding sequence is TGCAGTGCTAGTGGGGACAAAACCTACGAGCAGTACTTC. Amino acid sequence: CSASGDKTYEQYF.

The chain has TRBV20-1 and TRBJ2-1; 10 bases fit TRBD2. CDR1 and CDR2 from the germline V gene are DFQATT and SNEGSKA (reference sequence). V lost 0 bases, J lost 1 base, and 9 bases stayed unmatched. CDR3 size: 18 residues. CDR3 nucleotides: TGCAGTGCTAGAGATCTCAGCGGGAGGGCGGGATCCTACAATGAGCAGTTCTTC. Translated, it gives CSARDLSGRAGSYNEQFF.

This clonotype has a count of ten or more. The V call is TRBV6-1, the J call TRBJ2-3, with 11 bases lining up with TRBD2. The CDR3 has 13 amino acids. Germline CDR1 and CDR2: MNHNS and SASEGT. Trimming at V came to 7 bases and at J to 6 bases, leaving 3 bases not matched to a gene. The CDR3 protein is CASKGTSGDTQYF. Here the CDR3 DNA reads TGTGCCAGCAAAGGGACTAGCGGTGATACGCAGTATTTT.

J is TRBJ1-4 and V is TRBV29-1, with D possibly matching TRBD1 (6 bases). The germline V gene has CDR1 SQVTM and CDR2 ANQGSEA. CDR3 size: 14 residues. V was trimmed by 7 bases and J by 2 bases, leaving 14 bases between them. The CDR3 bases are TGCAGCGCCCAAACAGGGATCACTAATGAAAAACTGTTTTTT. As protein: CSAQTGITNEKLFF.

The chain is built from TRBV27 and TRBJ2-1; maybe TRBD1 (5 bases). CDR3 length equals 13 residues. CDR1 and CDR2 (germline): MNHEY, SMNVEV (reference sequence). Trimming cost V 8 bases and J 2 bases, with 10 bases left between them. CDR3 nucleotides: TGTGCCAGCGCCGCACAGGCCTACAATGAGCAGTTCTTC. This sequence encodes CASAAQAYNEQFF.

The chain carries TRBV6-2 or TRBV6-3 and TRBJ1-1; TRBD1 might be the D (5 bases). Trimming took off 1 base at V and 0 bases at J, with 9 bases between the two ends. CDR1 and CDR2 (germline): MNHEY, SVGEGT. The CDR3 totals 15 residues. The CDR3 loop reads CASSYYWTLNTEAFF. The DNA of the CDR3 is TGTGCCAGCAGTTACTATTGGACACTGAACACTGAAGCTTTCTTT.

The chain uses TRBV3-1 and TRBJ2-4, with D perhaps TRBD2 (5 bases). The DNA end is a closer match to TRBJ2-5, so the J assignment may be wrong. The CDR3 has 16 amino acids. Germline V gives CDR1 LGHDT, CDR2 YNNKEL (reference sequence). The CDR3 DNA reads TGTGCCAGCAGCCAAGGATCGGGGTCCCAGCAAGAGACCCAGTACTTC. Translation: CASSQGSGSQQETQYF.

This clonotype appeared a single time. V usage is TRBV20-1 and J usage is TRBJ1-6; TRBD1 is a possible D gene (6 bases). The CDR3 runs to 15 residues. Trimming stripped 1 base from V and 6 bases from J, with 13 bases between. Germline CDR1 reads DFQATT; CDR2 reads SNEGSKA (reference sequence). In DNA form, the CDR3 reads TGCAGTGCTAGAGGCTCCGGGACAACTAATTCACCCCTCCACTTT. Protein product: CSARGSGTTNSPLHF.